The source of this T cell receptor beta chain is a study of beta chain features in type 1 diabetes. Expressed TCRB transcripts got sequenced, as all isolated RNA was reverse transcribed. The repertoire was sequenced with immunoSEQ multiplex PCR; TCRdb's copy has only in-frame clones and lacks some. The sample carries hundreds of thousands of clones, 55% to 70% recorded once. The CDR3 runs 14 residues. Trimming took 6 bases from V and 3 from J; bases not matched to a gene: 7. Germline V lookup: CDR1 MGHDK, CDR2 SYGVNS. This sequence joins TRBV25-1 and TRBJ2-7; 8 bases are shared with TRBD1. This receptor was obtained from a man aged 25-45 years in good health. Sequenced material: naive CD4+ T cells from blood. In DNA, the CDR3 is TGTGCCAGCAGCGACAGGGGCTACTACTACGAGCAGTACTTC. Protein product: CASSDRGYYYEQYF.